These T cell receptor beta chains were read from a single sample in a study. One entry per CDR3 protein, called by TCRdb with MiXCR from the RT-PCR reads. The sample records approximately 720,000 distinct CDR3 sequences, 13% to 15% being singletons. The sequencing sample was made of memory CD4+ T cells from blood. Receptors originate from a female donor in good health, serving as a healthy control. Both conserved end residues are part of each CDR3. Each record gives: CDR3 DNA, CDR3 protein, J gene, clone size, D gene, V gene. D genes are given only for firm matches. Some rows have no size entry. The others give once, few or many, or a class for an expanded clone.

TGTGCCAGCAGCATAACCGTTTTAGCGGGATCGGAGCAGTACTTC,CASSITVLAGSEQYF,TRBJ2-7,-,TRBD2,TRBV28
TGTGCCAGCAGCCAAGTGGGACTTAAAGGGTACAATGAGCAGTTCTTC,CASSQVGLKGYNEQFF,TRBJ2-1,few,-,TRBV3-1
TGTGCCAGCAGCGTGACAACACAGGGGGCGCGTTGGAACACTGAAGCTTTCTTT,CASSVTTQGARWNTEAFF,TRBJ1-1,-,TRBD1,TRBV5-6
TGTGCCAGCAGCTTATGGGGACTAGCGGGAGAATGGTCCTACGAGCAGTACTTC,CASSLWGLAGEWSYEQYF,TRBJ2-7,-,TRBD2,TRBV7-2
TGTGCCAGCTACCCGGGACTTGTGCAAGATACGCAGTATTTT,CASYPGLVQDTQYF,TRBJ2-3,-,-,TRBV6-6
TGTGCCAGCAGCCGGAGAGGGGGCTATGAGACCCAGTACTTC,CASSRRGGYETQYF,TRBJ2-5,-,TRBD1,TRBV7-3
TGTGCCAGCAGCTTGGGCCAGAATGGCTACACCTTC,CASSLGQNGYTF,TRBJ1-2,many,-,TRBV5-4
TGCAGTGCTAGAGGACGGACGAGCTCCTACGAGCAGTACTTC,CSARGRTSSYEQYF,TRBJ2-7,many,-,TRBV20-1
TGTGCCAGCAGCGATAGCGGGAGGGTATACGAGCAGTACTTC,CASSDSGRVYEQYF,TRBJ2-7,many,TRBD2,TRBV9
TGTGCCAGCAGCCCGCCTGAGACGCCCTCGAAGCAGTTCTTC,CASSPPETPSKQFF,TRBJ2-1,few,-,TRBV7-7
TGCGCCAGCAACCAACTAACAGGGAATGGCTACACCTTC,CASNQLTGNGYTF,TRBJ1-2,few,-,TRBV5-1
TGTGCCAGCACCTTACGACAGGGTGGTTCCACTGAAGCTTTCTTT,CASTLRQGGSTEAFF,TRBJ1-1,few,TRBD1,TRBV2
TGTGCCAGCAGAGGGGACAGCTTCTACGAGCAGTACTTC,CASRGDSFYEQYF,TRBJ2-7,few,TRBD1,TRBV2
TGTGCCAGCAGCTTGGGTGCTAGCGCCTACAATGAGCAGTTCTTC,CASSLGASAYNEQFF,TRBJ2-1,-,-,TRBV5-4
TGTGCCAGCAGCTTGAGGGGGGGGCTATACAATGAGCAGTTCTTC,CASSLRGGLYNEQFF,TRBJ2-1,-,-,TRBV5-8
TGTGCCAGCACCTCAAGGGCAGGACTCGAGTGGGGAATTTCACCCCTCCACTTT,CASTSRAGLEWGISPLHF,TRBJ1-6,-,-,TRBV27
TGTGCCAGCAGCTTGGGGTTTCTCCAAGAGACCCAGTACTTC,CASSLGFLQETQYF,TRBJ2-5,few,-,TRBV5-5
TGCAGCGTTGAGGCACAGGGGGCTTTAGGTGCAGATACGCAGTATTTT,CSVEAQGALGADTQYF,TRBJ2-3,many,TRBD1,TRBV29-1
TGTGCCAGCAGTTCCGTCGTGGGCACTTGGGAGCAGTACTTC,CASSSVVGTWEQYF,TRBJ2-7,-,-,TRBV6-2/TRBV6-3
TGCAGTGCTAGAACAGTTCCAGACAGCACTGAAGCTTTCTTT,CSARTVPDSTEAFF,TRBJ1-1,few,-,TRBV20-1
TGTGCCAGCAGCTTGACTAGCGGGTCACCCTACAATGAGCAGTTCTTC,CASSLTSGSPYNEQFF,TRBJ2-1,many,TRBD2,TRBV7-3
TGCGCCAGCAAGACAGGGGAAGAACACGAGCAGTACTTC,CASKTGEEHEQYF,TRBJ2-7,few,TRBD1,TRBV5-1
TGCGCCAGCAGCTTGGGGGCAGGGGGCGAAACAGATACGCAGTATTTT,CASSLGAGGETDTQYF,TRBJ2-3,few,TRBD1,TRBV5-1
TGTGCCAGCAGACAAGACACATCGAGCACAGATACGCAGTATTTT,CASRQDTSSTDTQYF,TRBJ2-3,-,-,TRBV12-3/TRBV12-4
TGTGCCAGCACTGGGTCCGGGACCGCGCACTCCTATAATTCACCCCTCCACTTT,CASTGSGTAHSYNSPLHF,TRBJ1-6,-,-,TRBV27
TGTGCCAGCAGTAAAGCGGGAGGGAACTACGAGCAGTACTTC,CASSKAGGNYEQYF,TRBJ2-7,many,TRBD2,TRBV27
TGCGCCAGCAGCCAAAATGTACAGGGGAGCTCCTACGAGCAGTACTTC,CASSQNVQGSSYEQYF,TRBJ2-7,-,TRBD1,TRBV4-3
TGCAGTGCTAGAAACCCGCAGCGGGAGCAGTTCTTC,CSARNPQREQFF,TRBJ2-1,few,-,TRBV20-1
TGTGCCAGCAGCTCTAGCGGGAGGGGCCCCTACAATGAGCAGTTCTTC,CASSSSGRGPYNEQFF,TRBJ2-1,-,TRBD2,TRBV12-3/TRBV12-4
TGTGCCAGCAGCCAACATGACGGACCCTATGGCTACACCTTC,CASSQHDGPYGYTF,TRBJ1-2,-,-,TRBV14
TGTGCCAGCAGCGTAGATGGTCCCATTAACACCGGGGAGCTGTTTTTT,CASSVDGPINTGELFF,TRBJ2-2,-,-,TRBV9
TGTGCCAGCAGCTTCCAACCGGGACAGGGAGCCAACGAGCAGTACTTC,CASSFQPGQGANEQYF,TRBJ2-7,many,TRBD1,TRBV7-8
TGTGCCAGCAGTTTACAGGGGGCCACCTACGAGCAGTACTTC,CASSLQGATYEQYF,TRBJ2-7,many,TRBD1,TRBV27
TGTGCCAGCAGTCCCAGGACCCCTAATGAGCAGTTCTTC,CASSPRTPNEQFF,TRBJ2-1,few,-,TRBV12-3/TRBV12-4
TGCGCCAGCAGCCAAGCGGCGTCAGAGCCAGATACGCAGTATTTT,CASSQAASEPDTQYF,TRBJ2-3,-,-,TRBV4-3
TGTGCCAGCAGCTTAGCAGGCCAACCAAAACTCTACAATGAGCAGTTCTTC,CASSLAGQPKLYNEQFF,TRBJ2-1,-,-,TRBV7-8